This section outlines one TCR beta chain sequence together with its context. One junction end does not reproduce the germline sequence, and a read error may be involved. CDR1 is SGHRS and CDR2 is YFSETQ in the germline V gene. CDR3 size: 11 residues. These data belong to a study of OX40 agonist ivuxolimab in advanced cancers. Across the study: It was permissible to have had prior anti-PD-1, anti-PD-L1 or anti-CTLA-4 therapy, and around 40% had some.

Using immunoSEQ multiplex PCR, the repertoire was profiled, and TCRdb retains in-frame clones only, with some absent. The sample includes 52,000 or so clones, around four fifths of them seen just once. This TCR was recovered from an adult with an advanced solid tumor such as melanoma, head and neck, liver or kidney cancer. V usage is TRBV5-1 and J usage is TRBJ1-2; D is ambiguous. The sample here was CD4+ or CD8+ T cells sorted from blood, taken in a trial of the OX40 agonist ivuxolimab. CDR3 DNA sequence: TGTGCCAGCAGCTTAGCGTCCGGCTACACCTTC. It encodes CASSLASGYTF. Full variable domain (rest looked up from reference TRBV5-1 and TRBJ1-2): KAGVTQTPRYLIKTRGQQVTLSCSPISGHRSVSWYQQTPGQGLQFLFEYFSETQRNKGNFPGRFSGRQFSNSRSEMNVSTLELGDSALYLCASSLASGYTFGSGTRLTVV.